The 31 T cell receptor beta chains reported below all come from one sample, sequenced in a study of regulatory T cells in long-lasting Graves disease (dated by TCRdb to about 2021). The intended sense of this specimen's time point label: persistent/refractory GD, antithyroid drugs over 5 years with positive TRAb. RNA was extracted from PBMCs in TRIzol for both TCR sequencing and RNA sequencing. Library preparation was by multiplex PCR. The instrument was an Illumina HiSeq 4000. iRepertoire HTBI primers and Arm-PCR amplification of CDR3 regions were used to construct TCR beta libraries. In TCRdb, the public reads were trimmed at Q25 with fastp and aligned with MiXCR, with productive beta chains retained. Every entry covers one CDR3 protein and lists the most common genes and DNA from its rows. The sample has 700,000 or so distinct CDR3 sequences on record, around 30% of them singletons. The ten largest clonotypes hold under 55% of the sample.

Sequencing used peripheral blood mononuclear cells (PBMCs), obtained when the disease was refractory, from a patient treated with antithyroid drugs. The receptors stem from a female donor with Graves disease.

The rearrangement uses TRBV19 and TRBJ2-5; D assignment may be TRBD1 or TRBD2 (5 bases each). Trimming took 6 bases from V and 5 from J, leaving 19 bases between them. The CDR3 covers 15 residues. Germline assignment: CDR1 LNHDA and CDR2 SQIVND (reference sequence). Here the CDR3 reads CASSWGTQGGETQYF. CDR3 DNA sequence: TGTGCCAGTAGCTGGGGGACCCAAGGCGGCGAGACCCAGTACTTC.

This clonotype occurred many times. The CDR3 DNA reads as TGTGCCAGCGCGGAACCGACGGTACGATCGGACGGCTACACCTTC. It yields the protein CASAEPTVRSDGYTF. This chain links TRBV28 with TRBJ1-2; D uncertain. This CDR3 is 15 amino acids long. The V end was cut by 8 bases, the J end by 8 bases, with 24 bases between. CDR1 MDHEN and CDR2 SYDVKM come from the germline V gene.

The V and J genes are TRBV20-1 and TRBJ1-1; the D is unclear. The germline gives CDR1 DFQATT, CDR2 SNEGSKA (reference sequence). Trimming left V 6 bases short and J 2 bases short, with 13 bases between. This CDR3 spans 13 amino acids. The CDR3 spells CSAPSGRNTEAFF. The CDR3 bases are TGCAGTGCGCCGAGTGGCCGCAACACTGAAGCTTTCTTT.

The sample holds many counts of this clonotype. The V gene is TRBV12-3 or TRBV12-4, the J gene TRBJ1-6; 10 nucleotides line up with TRBD1. V was pared by 3 bases and J by 10 bases, with 3 bases of the junction left unmatched. This CDR3 is 14 amino acids long. The CDR3 coding sequence is TGTGCCAGCAGTTTGGGACAGGGGCAGTCACCCCTCCACTTT. It encodes CASSLGQGQSPLHF.

This chain joins TRBV27 and TRBJ1-5, with 9 positions matching TRBD1. V was pared by 2 bases and J by 9 bases, with 2 bases of the junction left unmatched. CDR3 length: 13 amino acids. Germline loops: CDR1 MNHEY, CDR2 SMNVEV (reference sequence). The CDR3 region has the DNA TGTGCCAGCAGTTTAGGGGACAGGGTGCCCCAGCATTTT. Residues: CASSLGDRVPQHF.

This clonotype has a handful of counts. The chain links TRBV29-1 to TRBJ2-7; possible D gene TRBD2, 5 bases. V was pared by 6 bases and J by 2 bases, with 14 bases between. This CDR3 comprises 13 residues. Germline V gene data show CDR1 as SQVTM and CDR2 as ANQGSEA. The DNA for the CDR3 is TGCAGCGTCAACGGCCCGGGGACCTACGAGCAGTACTTC. It is translated as CSVNGPGTYEQYF.

This chain links TRBV12-3 or TRBV12-4 with TRBJ2-6; no reliable D call. The CDR3 is 16 amino acids. The V gene lost 5 bases and the J gene lost 5 bases, with 16 bases spanning the gap. The CDR3 protein is CASSVRAPGWANVLTF. CDR3 in DNA: TGTGCCAGCAGTGTTAGGGCTCCCGGCTGGGCCAACGTCCTGACTTTC.

The sample holds a few counts of this clonotype. This sequence joins TRBV19 and TRBJ1-2; no firm D call. V gave up 9 bases and J gave up 0 bases, with 14 bases separating them. Per germline, CDR1 LNHDA and CDR2 SQIVND (reference sequence). This CDR3 has 14 residues. CDR3 nucleotide sequence: TGTGCCAGCGGTGCGGGTCAAGCTAACTATGGCTACACCTTC. It yields the protein CASGAGQANYGYTF.

V and J are TRBV7-3 and TRBJ2-7, with 8 bases lining up with TRBD2. The CDR3 contains 14 residues. Looked up from germline, CDR1 is SGHTA and CDR2 is FQGTGA. V shed 0 bases, J shed 6 bases, and the junction held 4 bases outside the gene matches. The CDR3 nucleotides are TGTGCCAGCAGCTTAACCGGGAGCGGGAGCGAGCAGTACTTC. It is translated as CASSLTGSGSEQYF. Variable domain in full (rest from reference TRBV7-3 and TRBJ2-7): GAGVSQTPSNKVTEKGKYVELRCDPISGHTALYWYRQSLGQGPEFLIYFQGTGAADDSGLPNDRFFAVRPEGSVSTLKIQRTERGDSAVYLCASSLTGSGSEQYFGPGTRLTVT.

The V and J genes are TRBV6-1 and TRBJ1-5; no clear D gene. The germline CDR1 and CDR2 sequences are MNHNS and SASEGT. With 6 bases removed from V and 5 bases from J, the gap between germline ends came to 14 bases. The CDR3 runs to 14 residues. CDR3 coding DNA: TGTGCCAGCAGCCATCGAACGGGCGATCAGCCCCAGCATTTT. Protein: CASSHRTGDQPQHF.

This clonotype appeared a few times. The chain couples TRBV29-1 to TRBJ1-1; D remains ambiguous. CDR1 and CDR2 from the germline V gene are SQVTM and ANQGSEA. The CDR3 runs to 15 residues. Trimming stripped 2 bases from V and 3 bases from J, with 16 bases between. The CDR3 DNA reads as TGCAGCGTTGAATATGCGAAATCCAGACACACTGAAGCTTTCTTT. Its protein is CSVEYAKSRHTEAFF.

CDR3 DNA: TGTGCCTGGAAAGCGGACAGAGGACACTATGGCTACACCTTC. Its protein is CAWKADRGHYGYTF. This chain links TRBV30 with TRBJ1-2; D is possibly TRBD1 (6 bases). Germline V gene lookup returns CDR1 GTSNPN and CDR2 SVGIG (reference sequence). V was pared by 4 bases and J by 3 bases, with 15 bases between. The CDR3 runs to 14 residues.

The chain employs TRBV20-1 and TRBJ2-3; TRBD2 agrees at 10 bases. Germline trimming cut 5 bases from V and 0 bases from J; bases unmatched to any gene: 8. The CDR3 is 16 amino acids. Germline V CDR1 and CDR2: DFQATT, SNEGSKA (reference sequence). The CDR3 loop reads CSAGPRAGGSTDTQYF. The CDR3 DNA is TGCAGTGCTGGCCCCAGAGCGGGAGGGAGCACAGATACGCAGTATTTT.

This clonotype was counted at least ten times. V usage is TRBV6-1 and J usage is TRBJ1-2; tentative D call: TRBD1 (6 bases). Germline V gene lookup returns CDR1 MNHNS and CDR2 SASEGT. Between the trimmed V and J ends, which lost 9 bases and 3 bases, there was a span of 17 bases. The CDR3 is made up of 14 amino acids. The CDR3 spells CASLFRGHDYGYTF. In nucleotides, the CDR3 is TGTGCCAGTCTGTTCAGGGGTCACGACTATGGCTACACCTTC.

The chain has TRBV19 and TRBJ1-5; 7 positions match TRBD1. The CDR3 runs 14 residues. Germline-derived CDR1 and CDR2 are LNHDA and SQIVND (reference sequence). The junction had 11 bases not matched to a gene; V was cut back by 10 bases and J by 5 bases. Here the CDR3 DNA reads TGTGCCACCAGACAGGGTGAGGAGTATCAGCCCCAGCATTTT. Protein: CATRQGEEYQPQHF.

This clonotype was seen only a few times. The chain employs TRBV6-1 and TRBJ1-6; TRBD1 agrees at 7 bases. The germline V gene has CDR1 MNHNS and CDR2 SASEGT. Losses at the gene ends were 10 bases for V and 9 bases for J; bases not matched to a gene: 15. The CDR3 sequence is 15 residues long. For the CDR3, the DNA is TGTGCCAACAGGGACCAAGACAGGGAAGGTTCACCCCTCCACTTT. Its translation is CANRDQDREGSPLHF.

The CDR3 nucleotides are TGTGCCAGCAGTTTATCAGCGGTCTCCTACAATGAGCAGTTCTTC. Translating gives CASSLSAVSYNEQFF. The chain has TRBV27 and TRBJ2-1; TRBD2 is a possible D gene (5 bases). Germline V gene sequence: CDR1 MNHEY, CDR2 SMNVEV (reference sequence). Trimming removed 0 bases from V and 0 bases from J, with 6 bases in between. The CDR3 covers 15 residues.

The rearrangement links TRBV19 to TRBJ1-2, with 12 bases fitting TRBD1. The ends lost 5 bases at V and 1 base at J; junction bases unmatched: 11. The CDR3 contains 18 residues. Looked up from germline, CDR1 is LNHDA and CDR2 is SQIVND (reference sequence). The CDR3 is CASSRRGTGGANNYGYTF. Written as DNA, the CDR3 is TGTGCCAGTAGTCGTCGCGGGACAGGGGGCGCAAATAACTATGGCTACACCTTC.

This clonotype was detected only a few times. The genes are TRBV25-1 and TRBJ1-5; the D gene is possibly TRBD1 (5 bases). Trimming took off 1 base at V and 4 bases at J, with 8 bases between the two ends. This CDR3 has 14 amino acids. Germline assignment: CDR1 MGHDK and CDR2 SYGVNS. The CDR3 sequence: CASSELGRNQPQHF. The CDR3 DNA reads as TGTGCCAGCAGTGAATTGGGACGGAATCAGCCCCAGCATTTT.

The chain carries TRBV5-1 and TRBJ2-1; the match to TRBD1 covers 8 bases. CDR1 and CDR2 (germline): SGHRS, YFSETQ. The V and J ends lost 3 bases and 6 bases, in that order; junction bases with no gene match: 11. The CDR3 sequence is 16 residues long. CDR3 nucleotides: TGCGCCAGCAGCTGGAGGTGGACAGGGCGGGGCAATGAGCAGTTCTTC. The encoded protein is CASSWRWTGRGNEQFF.

This clonotype was observed a handful of times. J is TRBJ2-5 and V is TRBV7-7; 7 bases line up with TRBD2. Germline CDR1 SSHAT, CDR2 FNYEAQ (reference sequence). After removal of 5 bases from V and 2 bases from J, the junction contained 2 bases not matched to a gene. This CDR3 region has 13 residues. The chain's CDR3 is CASSVSGQETQYF. The DNA for the CDR3 is TGTGCCAGCAGCGTTAGCGGGCAAGAGACCCAGTACTTC.

The rearrangement uses TRBV24-1 and TRBJ1-1; the D gene is possibly TRBD1 (6 bases). Germline loops: CDR1 KGHDR, CDR2 SFDVKD. V was clipped by 4 bases and J by 1 base, with 21 bases between them. The CDR3 extends over 18 amino acids. CDR3 in amino acids: CATSEGGFPGQPNTEAFF. As DNA, the CDR3 is TGTGCCACCAGTGAGGGGGGATTTCCGGGACAACCGAACACTGAAGCTTTCTTT.

The chain joins TRBV27 to TRBJ1-1, with a possible D match to TRBD1 (5 bases). The CDR3 covers 14 residues. Germline CDR1 is MNHEY and CDR2 is SMNVEV (reference sequence). V was cut by 2 bases and J by 3 bases, with 10 bases left in between. This chain's CDR3 is CASSLGGQYTEAFF. The CDR3 DNA is TGTGCCAGCAGTTTAGGGGGTCAGTACACTGAAGCTTTCTTT.

This clonotype was counted ten times or more. V and J are TRBV7-2 and TRBJ1-6; 9 positions match TRBD1. This CDR3 is built from 16 residues. The ends lost 5 bases at V and 10 bases at J; junction bases unmatched: 12. From germline, CDR1 is SGHTA and CDR2 FQGNSA. The CDR3 DNA reads as TGTGCCAGCAGCCTCAAGTTGGGACAGGGAATCTCACCCCTCCACTTT. This codes for CASSLKLGQGISPLHF.

A few counts support this clonotype. The V and J genes are TRBV29-1 and TRBJ2-6, with TRBD1 matching over 7 bases. V shed 5 bases and J 0 bases; nucleotides not matched to a gene: 7. CDR1 and CDR2 from the germline V gene are SQVTM and ANQGSEA. The CDR3 runs 16 residues. CDR3 amino acids: CSVTGQVNSGANVLTF. The CDR3 bases are TGCAGCGTTACCGGACAGGTTAACTCTGGGGCCAACGTCCTGACTTTC.

This clonotype was picked up a small number of times. This rearrangement joins TRBV4-1 to TRBJ1-3, with 8 bases identical to TRBD1. The CDR3 length is 15 residues. Germline V CDR1 and CDR2: MGHRA, YSYEKL. Germline trimming cut 0 bases from V and 8 bases from J; bases unmatched to any gene: 6. CDR3 DNA: TGCGCCAGCAGCCAAGAGGCAGGGGGCCAGGACACCATATATTTT. It encodes CASSQEAGGQDTIYF.

CDR3 loop: CASSQDMTGWGYTF. CDR3 in DNA: TGTGCCAGCAGCCAAGATATGACAGGGTGGGGCTACACCTTC. V and J are TRBV3-1 and TRBJ1-2, with 7 bases lining up with TRBD1. Losses at the gene ends were 0 bases for V and 8 bases for J; bases not matched to a gene: 6. Looked up from germline, CDR1 is LGHDT and CDR2 is YNNKEL (reference sequence). There are 14 residues in the CDR3.

This clonotype was detected many times. The chain is built from TRBV12-3 or TRBV12-4 and TRBJ1-6; D remains unclear. The CDR3 is 12 residues long. Trimming left V 2 bases short and J 15 bases short, with 11 bases between. Written as DNA, the CDR3 is TGTGCCAGCAGTTTACAGCCCTTTGACCTCCACTTT. It is translated as CASSLQPFDLHF.

The chain links TRBV6-1 to TRBJ1-5; tentative D call: TRBD1 (5 bases). The V gene lost 0 bases and the J gene lost 2 bases, with 8 bases spanning the gap. The CDR3 contains 15 residues. Germline CDR1 and CDR2: MNHNS and SASEGT. CDR3 nucleotides: TGTGCCAGCAGTGAAGCCCCCAGGGGCAATCAGCCCCAGCATTTT. It specifies CASSEAPRGNQPQHF.

In regard to this clonotype: One end of the junction varies from germline; a read error may be responsible. This chain links TRBV5-1 with TRBJ2-7; 14 bases align to TRBD2. The germline CDR1 and CDR2 sequences are SGHRS and YFSETQ. The CDR3 is made up of 17 amino acids. The CDR3 DNA is TGTGCCAGCAGCTTGGAGCGTCTTGGACTAGCGGGAGGCGAGCAGTACTTC. Translated, it gives CASSLERLGLAGGEQYF.

This clonotype was detected a few times. V usage is TRBV5-6 and J usage is TRBJ1-1, with 8 bases identical to TRBD1. The germline gives CDR1 SGHDT, CDR2 YYEEEE. J gave up 4 bases and V 3 bases, and 5 bases lay outside the gene matches. CDR3 length equals 14 residues. CDR3 residues: CASSSRTGTTEAFF. CDR3 nucleotide sequence: TGTGCCAGCAGCTCGCGGACAGGGACCACTGAAGCTTTCTTT.